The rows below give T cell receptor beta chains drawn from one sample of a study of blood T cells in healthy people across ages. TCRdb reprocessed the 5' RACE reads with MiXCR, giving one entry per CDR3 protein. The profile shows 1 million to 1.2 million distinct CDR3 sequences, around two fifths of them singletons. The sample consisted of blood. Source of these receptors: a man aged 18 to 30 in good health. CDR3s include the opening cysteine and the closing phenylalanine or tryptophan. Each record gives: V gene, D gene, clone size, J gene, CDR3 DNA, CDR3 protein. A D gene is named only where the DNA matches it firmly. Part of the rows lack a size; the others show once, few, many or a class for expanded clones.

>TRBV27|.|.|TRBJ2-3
TGTGCCAGCAGTTTTAAGGGGGGGTGGGAACCAGATACGCAGTATTTT
CASSFKGGWEPDTQYF
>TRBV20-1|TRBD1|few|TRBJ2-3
TGCAGTGCCCCGGCGGCAGGGGGTTCGGATACGCAGTATTTT
CSAPAAGGSDTQYF
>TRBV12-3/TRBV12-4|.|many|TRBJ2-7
TGTGCCAGCGGGTACAGGATCTACGAGCAGTACTTC
CASGYRIYEQYF
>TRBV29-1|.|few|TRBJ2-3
TGCAGCGTCACCACTACAGGACCGACCCCGGATACGCAGTATTTT
CSVTTTGPTPDTQYF
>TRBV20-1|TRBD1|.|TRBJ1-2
TGCAGTGCCTACGTTTTGGGACAGGGGGCCCTTGGCTACACCTTC
CSAYVLGQGALGYTF
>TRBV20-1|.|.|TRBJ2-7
TGCAGTGCTAGAGCCCCTGGGGTGTACAATGAGCAGTACTTC
CSARAPGVYNEQYF
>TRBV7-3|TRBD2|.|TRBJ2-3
TGTGCCAGCAGCTTAGGTGCTACTAGCGGAATTACGCAGTATTTT
CASSLGATSGITQYF
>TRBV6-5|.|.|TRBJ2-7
TGTGCCAGCAGTAGACTAGGCTCCTACGAGCAGTACTTC
CASSRLGSYEQYF
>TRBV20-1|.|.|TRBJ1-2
TGCAGTGCTAGAGACGTGGCAGAACTCTATGGCTACACCTTC
CSARDVAELYGYTF
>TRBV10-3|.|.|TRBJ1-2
TGTGCCATCACTGAGACTGATCTTAACTATGGCTACACCTTC
CAITETDLNYGYTF
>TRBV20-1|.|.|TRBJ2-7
TGCAGTGCTAGAGATAAAGACTCCTACGAGCAGTACTTC
CSARDKDSYEQYF
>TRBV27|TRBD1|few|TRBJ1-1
TGTGCCAGCAGCCCGACAGGGAAGGAAGGGGTGAACACTGAAGCTTTCTTT
CASSPTGKEGVNTEAFF
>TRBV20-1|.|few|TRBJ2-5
TGCAGTGCTATAGCGGCAGGGAAAGAGACCCAGTACTTC
CSAIAAGKETQYF
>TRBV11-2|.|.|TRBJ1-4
TGTGCCAGCAAGAGGTTCGGCAGGGAAAAACTGTTTTTT
CASKRFGREKLFF
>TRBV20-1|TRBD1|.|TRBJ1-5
TGCAGTGCTACCGACAGGGGAGGCAATCAGCCCCAGCATTTT
CSATDRGGNQPQHF
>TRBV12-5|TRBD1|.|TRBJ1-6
TGTGCTAGTGGTCCCGCCGGGACAGCCTATAATTCACCCCTCCACTTT
CASGPAGTAYNSPLHF
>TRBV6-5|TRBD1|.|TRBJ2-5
TGTGCCAGCAGTTACGATCCGATAACAGACAGGGGACAAGAGACCCAGTACTTC
CASSYDPITDRGQETQYF
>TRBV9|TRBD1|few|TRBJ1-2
TGTGCCAGCAGCGTAGCGTGGACAGGACCGAACTATGGCTACACCTTC
CASSVAWTGPNYGYTF
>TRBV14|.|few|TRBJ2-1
TGTGCCAGCAGCCAACGGGGCAACAATGAGCAGTTCTTC
CASSQRGNNEQFF
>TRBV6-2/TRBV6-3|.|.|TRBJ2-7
TGTGCCAGCAGTACCCGACGGCCTCCCTACGAGCAGTACTTC
CASSTRRPPYEQYF
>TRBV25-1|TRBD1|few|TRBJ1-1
TGTGCCAGCAGTGATGGGGACAGGCCGGCTTTCTTT
CASSDGDRPAFF
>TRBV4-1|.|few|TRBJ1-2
TGCGCCAGCAGCCAAGGATTACCCCGTTACGGTGGCTACACCTTC
CASSQGLPRYGGYTF
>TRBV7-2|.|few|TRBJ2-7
TGTGCCAGCAGCCTGACTGTTTACGAGCAGTACTTC
CASSLTVYEQYF
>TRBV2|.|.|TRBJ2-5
TGTGCCAGCACCCACCGGGGCCTGAAACAAGAGACCCAGTACTTC
CASTHRGLKQETQYF
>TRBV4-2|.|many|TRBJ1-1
TGTGCCAGCAGCCAAGGACTATTCGGCAGCACTGAAGCTTTCTTT
CASSQGLFGSTEAFF
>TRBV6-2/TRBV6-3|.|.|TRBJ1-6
TGTGCCAGCAGTTACTCGGACGGGCGTAATTCACCCCTCCACTTT
CASSYSDGRNSPLHF
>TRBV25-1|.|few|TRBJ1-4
TGTGCCAGCAGTGAATTGCGCCCCCAGATTAATGAAAAACTGTTTTTT
CASSELRPQINEKLFF
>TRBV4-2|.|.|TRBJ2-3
TGTGCCAGCAGCCAAGATCTATTGGGTCGCACAGATACGCAGTATTTT
CASSQDLLGRTDTQYF
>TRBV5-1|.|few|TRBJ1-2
TGCGCCAGCAGCTTCGAGTCAAGTGGCTACACCTTC
CASSFESSGYTF
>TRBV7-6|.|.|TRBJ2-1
TGTGCCAGCAGCAAAAACAGGATTCCGCTTAACGGTGAGCAGTTCTTC
CASSKNRIPLNGEQFF
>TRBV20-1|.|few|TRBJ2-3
TGCAGTGCTAGAGCGGGAACTAGAGTTAGCACAGATACGCAGTATTTT
CSARAGTRVSTDTQYF
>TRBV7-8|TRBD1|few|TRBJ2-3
TGTGCCAGCAGCTCCCGGGGACAGTTCACAGATACGCAGTATTTT
CASSSRGQFTDTQYF
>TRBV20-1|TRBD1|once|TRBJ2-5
TGCAGTGCTATAATGAGGACAGGGTGGGAGACCCAGTACTTC
CSAIMRTGWETQYF
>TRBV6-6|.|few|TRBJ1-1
TGTGCCAGCAGTTCTAGAGAAGGCAGAAACACTGAAGCTTTCTTT
CASSSREGRNTEAFF
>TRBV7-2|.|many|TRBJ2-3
TGCGCCAGCAGCTTGTTAGGGGGGAGTACAGATACGCAGTATTTT
CASSLLGGSTDTQYF
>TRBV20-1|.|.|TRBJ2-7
TGCAGTGCGGAGCCGGAGTCAGCGGACGAGCAGTACTTC
CSAEPESADEQYF
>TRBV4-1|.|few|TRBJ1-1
TGCGCCAGCAGCCAAGTACATTTGAACACTGAAGCTTTCTTT
CASSQVHLNTEAFF
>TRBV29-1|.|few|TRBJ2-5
TGCAGCGTCACCGGGACATCAAGGGTGGAAGTGGAGACCCAGTACTTC
CSVTGTSRVEVETQYF